Sequencing of this TCR beta chain was carried out in a study of Ad26.COV2.S vaccination and SARS-CoV-2 variants. Findings of the study overall: Reports say spike-specific CD8+ and CD4+ T cell responses covered substantial breadth after vaccination. The TCR breadth and depth analyses may have understated or missed part of the total T cell responses. Vaccinees and placebo recipients showed similar non-spike TCR breadth.

A remark on this clone: Its antigen is not known.

Sequencing was performed with immunoSEQ multiplex PCR; in TCRdb, only in-frame clones are kept and a portion is missing. The data hold hundreds of thousands of clones, with about 90% observed a single time. Germline CDR1 is MNHEY and CDR2 is SVGAGI. The CDR3 totals 15 residues. V was clipped by 4 bases and J by 7 bases; unmatched bases: 12. The rearrangement links TRBV6-5 to TRBJ1-2, with 7 bases matching TRBD1. The source material was peripheral blood, sampled after recovery from COVID-19. The source is a human donor who had recovered from COVID-19. The CDR3 loop reads CASSSTGTDVSGYTF. CDR3 in DNA: TGTGCCAGCAGTTCTACCGGGACAGATGTATCTGGCTACACCTTC.